This T cell receptor beta chain was identified in a study of blood T cell repertoires in COVID-19. Across the whole study: Sites across the United States, Italy and Spain contributed samples from acute and convalescent COVID-19. Sources were T cells, B-cell-depleted T cells, or PBMCs; the material itself was cDNA or gDNA.

Under the authors' procedure: Estimation of nucleated cell counts relied on the amplification of reference gene primers. TCRdb's copy holds only in-frame clones and misses some; the assay was immunoSEQ multiplex PCR. D and trimming come from the DNA, and the V and J calls and clone size come from that table. In the table there are around 300,000 clones, 90% of which are singletons. The germline V gene encodes CDR1 LNHDA and CDR2 SQIVND (reference sequence). V was cut by 5 bases and J by 0 bases, with 20 bases left in between. This CDR3 contains 18 residues. V gene TRBV19 combines with J gene TRBJ1-3; tentative D call: TRBD1 (5 bases). Source material: PBMCs or T cells enriched from blood (not recorded which). The origin of this receptor is a woman in her 30s who had recovered from COVID-19. The DNA for the CDR3 is TGTGCCAGTAGTCCCCTCAGAGCGGGACGGATCTCTGGAAACACCATATATTTT. Translating gives CASSPLRAGRISGNTIYF.